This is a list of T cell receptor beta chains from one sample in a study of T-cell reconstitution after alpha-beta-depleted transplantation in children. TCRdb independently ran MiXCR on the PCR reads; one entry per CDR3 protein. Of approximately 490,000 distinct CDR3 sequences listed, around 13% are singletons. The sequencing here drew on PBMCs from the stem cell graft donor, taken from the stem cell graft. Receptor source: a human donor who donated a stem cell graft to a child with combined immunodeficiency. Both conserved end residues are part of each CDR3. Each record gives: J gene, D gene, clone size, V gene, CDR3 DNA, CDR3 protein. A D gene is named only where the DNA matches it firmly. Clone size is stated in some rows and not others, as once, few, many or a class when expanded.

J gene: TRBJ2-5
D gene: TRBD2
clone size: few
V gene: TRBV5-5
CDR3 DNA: TGTGCCAGCAGCCCTCGGACTAGCGGGCACCAAGAGACCCAGTACTTC
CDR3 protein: CASSPRTSGHQETQYF

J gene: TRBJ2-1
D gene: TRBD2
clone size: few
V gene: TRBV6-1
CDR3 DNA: TGTGCCAGCAGCCGACCCGGACTAGCGGACTCCTACAATGAGCAGTTCTTC
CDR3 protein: CASSRPGLADSYNEQFF

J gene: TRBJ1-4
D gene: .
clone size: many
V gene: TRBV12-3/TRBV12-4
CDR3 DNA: TGTGCCAGCAGTTTATCGTCCAGTCATGAAAAACTGTTTTTT
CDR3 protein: CASSLSSSHEKLFF

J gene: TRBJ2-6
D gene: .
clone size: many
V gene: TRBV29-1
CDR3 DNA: TGCAGCGTTGCGGGGCCCTCTGGGGCCAACGTCCTGACTTTC
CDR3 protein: CSVAGPSGANVLTF

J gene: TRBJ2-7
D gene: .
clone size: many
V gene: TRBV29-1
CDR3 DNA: TGCAGCGTTACCTCCAGGGCCTCCTACGAGCAGTACTTC
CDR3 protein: CSVTSRASYEQYF

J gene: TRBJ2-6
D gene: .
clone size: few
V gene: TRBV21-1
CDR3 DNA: TGTGCCAGCAGCAAAGCGGGGGCAGGCCCTGATTCTGGGGCCAACGTCCTGACTTTC
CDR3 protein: CASSKAGAGPDSGANVLTF

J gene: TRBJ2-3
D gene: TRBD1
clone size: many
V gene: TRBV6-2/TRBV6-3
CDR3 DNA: TGTGCCAGTTCGGGACAGGGAAACACAGATACGCAGTATTTT
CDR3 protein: CASSGQGNTDTQYF

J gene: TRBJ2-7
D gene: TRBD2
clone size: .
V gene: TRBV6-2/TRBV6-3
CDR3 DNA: TGTGCCAGCAGTTACACCAATTTCCCCGGGACTAGCGGGATTCTCTCCTACGAGCAGTACTTC
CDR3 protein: CASSYTNFPGTSGILSYEQYF

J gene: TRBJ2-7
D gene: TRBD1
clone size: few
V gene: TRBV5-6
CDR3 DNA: TGTGCCAGCAGCCCAGTCAGAGTATTTACCGGGACAGGGGCCACCTACGAGCAGTACTTC
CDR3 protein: CASSPVRVFTGTGATYEQYF

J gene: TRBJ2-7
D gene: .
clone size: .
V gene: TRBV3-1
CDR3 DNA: TGTGCCAGCAGCCAAGCCACGTACCCATCCTACGAGCAGTACTTC
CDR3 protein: CASSQATYPSYEQYF

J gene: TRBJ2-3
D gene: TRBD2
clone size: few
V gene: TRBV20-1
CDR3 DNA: TGCAGTGCTAGAGATTCGCTAGCGGGATCTGGGGCAGATACGCAGTATTTT
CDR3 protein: CSARDSLAGSGADTQYF

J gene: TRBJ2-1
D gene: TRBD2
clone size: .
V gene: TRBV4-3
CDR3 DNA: TGCGCCAGCAGCCAGGAGACTAGCGGCTCCTACAATGAGCAGTTCTTC
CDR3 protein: CASSQETSGSYNEQFF

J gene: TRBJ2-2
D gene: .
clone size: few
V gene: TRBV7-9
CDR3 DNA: TGTGCCAGCAGCGTTAGGTCGGACGGGGAGCTGTTTTTT
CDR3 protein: CASSVRSDGELFF

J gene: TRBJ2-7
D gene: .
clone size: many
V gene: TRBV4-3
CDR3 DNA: TGCGCCAGCAGCCAAGGGTCCAGGGGTCCCTACGAGCAGTACTTC
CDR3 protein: CASSQGSRGPYEQYF

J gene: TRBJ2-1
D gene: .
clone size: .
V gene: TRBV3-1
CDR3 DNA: TGTGCCAGCAGCCAAGATATTTGGCAGGGAGGCTACAATGAGCAGTTCTTC
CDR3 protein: CASSQDIWQGGYNEQFF

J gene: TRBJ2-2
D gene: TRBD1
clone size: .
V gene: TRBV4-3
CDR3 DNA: TGCGCCAGCAGCCAAGCGAGGGGGCGAGACACCGGGGAGCTGTTTTTT
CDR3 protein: CASSQARGRDTGELFF

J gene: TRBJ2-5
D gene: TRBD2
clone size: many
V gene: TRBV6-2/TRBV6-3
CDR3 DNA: TGTGCCAGCAGCCTTAGCGGGGGGGCTGGGGAGACCCAGTACTTC
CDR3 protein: CASSLSGGAGETQYF

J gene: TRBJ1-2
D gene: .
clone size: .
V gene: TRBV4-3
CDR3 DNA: TGCGCCAGCAGCCAAGATCGAACGGGTGGTTATGGCTACACCTTC
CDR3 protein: CASSQDRTGGYGYTF

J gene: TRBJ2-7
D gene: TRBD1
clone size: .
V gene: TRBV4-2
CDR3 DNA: TGTGCCAGCAGCCAAGAATTTGGGACAGGGTTCACCTACGAGCAGTACTTC
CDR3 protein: CASSQEFGTGFTYEQYF

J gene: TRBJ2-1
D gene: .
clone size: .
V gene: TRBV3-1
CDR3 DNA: TGTGCCAGCAGCCCCTCCGGGAGAGTTGTGAGGAATGAGCAGTTCTTC
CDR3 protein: CASSPSGRVVRNEQFF

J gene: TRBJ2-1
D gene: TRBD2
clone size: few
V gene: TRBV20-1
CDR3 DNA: TGCAGTGCTCTACCGGGACTAGCGTTATACAATGAGCAGTTCTTC
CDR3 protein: CSALPGLALYNEQFF

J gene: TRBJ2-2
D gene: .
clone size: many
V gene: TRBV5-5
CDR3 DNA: TGTGCCAGCAGCTTGGAACAGGGCCACACCGGGGAGCTGTTTTTT
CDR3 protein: CASSLEQGHTGELFF

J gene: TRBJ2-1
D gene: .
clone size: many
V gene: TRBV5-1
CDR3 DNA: TGCGCCAGCAACAGGGGAGGGGACTCCAATGAGCAGTTCTTC
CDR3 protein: CASNRGGDSNEQFF

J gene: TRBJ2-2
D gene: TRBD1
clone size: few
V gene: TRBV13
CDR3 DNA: TGTGCCAGCAGCCTATACCTCGGTACAGGGGGCTCTAAGAACACCGGGGAGCTGTTTTTT
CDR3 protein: CASSLYLGTGGSKNTGELFF